The T cell receptor (beta chain) under discussion was sequenced for a study of chemoradiotherapy in HPV16-positive cancers. Study-level information: Candidate HPV-specific clones and shared TCR motifs came from two HPV16-positive patients. General study findings and limits: Non-HPV-specific T cells did not expand in tumors during treatment, whereas candidate HPV-specific clones and E7-related motifs did.

Turning to this clone: Its specificity is unknown.

This CDR3 comprises 16 residues. Method: immunoSEQ multiplex PCR; TCRdb's copy keeps in-frame clones and lacks some. This sample carries about 68,000 clones, 88% of them seen once, and the ten largest clones take around 4.4%. The rearrangement links TRBV21-1 to TRBJ2-1; TRBD2 is the table's D call and was not checked against the DNA. TRBV21-1 is a pseudogene. The sequences come from blood, collected from a patient who underwent chemoradiotherapy. This receptor was obtained from a human donor with HPV-associated anogenital cancer. CDR3 loop: CASSKGASGPNNEQFF. The CDR3 DNA reads as TGTGCCAGCAGCAAAGGTGCTAGCGGGCCCAACAATGAGCAGTTCTTC.